Sequencing of this T cell receptor (beta chain) was carried out in a study of spatial heterogeneity in lung cancer. TCRdb recomputed calls from the 5' RACE reads with MiXCR, one row per CDR3 protein. The table records fewer than 9,000 distinct CDR3 sequences, roughly 7.5% of them present only once. This clonotype is deemed medium-sized. What it binds is not known. The library was prepared for alpha chains; this beta chain is a stray read, so its frequency means little. This CDR3 comprises 15 residues. Trimming took 3 bases from V and 4 from J; bases not matched to a gene: 5. Germline V CDR1 and CDR2: LGHNA, YNFKEQ. Findings of the study overall: The numbers of ubiquitous and regional expanded TCRs correlated with ubiquitous and regional nonsynonymous mutations, respectively. The study found that expanded intratumoral alpha and beta TCR counts tracked tumor mutation counts.

As for time point: sample taken at primary tumor resection. Donors were approximately 70 untreated early-stage non-small cell lung cancer patients. Unsorted whole RNA from tumor, nontumor lung or frozen PBMC underwent sequencing. V gene TRBV4-2 combines with J gene TRBJ2-5; 10 bases are shared with TRBD2. The sequence was obtained from a female donor with early-stage non-small cell lung cancer. The specimen was lung tumor tissue, collected at surgery. CDR3 in amino acids: CASSHLAGERETQYF. CDR3 sequence (DNA): TGTGCCAGCAGCCACCTAGCGGGAGAGAGAGAGACCCAGTACTTC.